The 5 T cell receptor beta chains in this list originate from one sample, sequenced in a study of beta chain features in type 1 diabetes. Investigators reverse transcribed all isolated RNA, so they sequenced expressed TCRB transcripts. The data were produced by immunoSEQ multiplex PCR, yet TCRdb's version contains in-frame clones alone and is incomplete. The repertoire consists of hundreds of thousands of clones, with roughly 8% occurring once and the leading ten covering 0.44%. Sequenced input: central memory CD4+ T cells from blood. All receptors derive from a young woman in good health.

This clone was detected ten times or more. The chain carries TRBV2 and TRBJ1-4; possible D gene TRBD1, 6 bases. Per germline, CDR1 SNHLY and CDR2 FYNNEI. The CDR3 covers 12 residues. Trimming stripped 6 bases from V and 5 bases from J, with 7 bases between. The CDR3 spells CASSQGNEKLFF. The CDR3 DNA reads as TGTGCCAGCAGCCAGGGGAATGAAAAACTGTTTTTT.

The V and J genes are TRBV28 and TRBJ1-2, with D maybe TRBD1 (5 bases). Germline V gene data show CDR1 as MDHEN and CDR2 as SYDVKM. V shed 6 bases and J shed 0 bases, with 8 bases lying between them. The CDR3 extends over 13 amino acids. The chain's CDR3 is CASRRDPNYGYTF. The CDR3 nucleotides read TGTGCCAGCAGGAGGGACCCTAACTATGGCTACACCTTC.

There are a few counts of this clone. The genes are TRBV18 and TRBJ2-7; D ambiguous. V gave up 6 bases and J gave up 3 bases, with 18 bases separating them. The V gene's germline CDR1 is KGHSH and CDR2 LQKENI. The CDR3 totals 15 residues. As DNA, the CDR3 is TGTGCCAGCTCCACTGGTGGGCCGAGTAACTACGAGCAGTACTTC. Protein sequence: CASSTGGPSNYEQYF.

V is TRBV10-3 and J is TRBJ1-1; perhaps TRBD1 as D (5 bases). Deletions cut 4 bases from V and 4 bases from J, with 13 bases between. The CDR3 length is 14 residues. The germline V gene has CDR1 ENHRY and CDR2 SYGVKD. The CDR3 DNA is TGTGCCATCAGTGCGTCCCCCCAGGGCACTGAAGCTTTCTTT. This gives the protein CAISASPQGTEAFF.

V is TRBV7-6 and J is TRBJ2-7; 9 bases fit TRBD2. The V gene's germline CDR1 is SGHVS and CDR2 FNYEAQ. CDR3 size: 19 residues. V dropped 5 bases and J dropped 8; count of bases not matched to a gene: 25. The CDR3 loop reads CASSPQALHSLAGITKQYF. DNA for the CDR3: TGTGCCAGCAGCCCCCAGGCTCTACATTCACTAGCGGGCATCACCAAGCAGTACTTC.